The 8 T cell receptor beta chains presented below share a single source sample, sequenced in a study of OX40 agonist ivuxolimab in advanced cancers. Libraries were prepared by immunoSEQ multiplex PCR; TCRdb keeps only in-frame clonotypes and omits some of them. The data contain about 87,000 clones, less than 85% of them singletons. Sequencing was performed on CD4+ or CD8+ T cells sorted from blood, taken in a trial of the OX40 agonist ivuxolimab. These receptors all come from an adult with an advanced solid tumor such as melanoma, head and neck, liver or kidney cancer.

The chain employs TRBV11-2 and TRBJ2-1; D is unresolved. The V gene lost 5 bases and the J gene lost 9 bases, with 8 bases spanning the gap. Germline values: CDR1 SGHAT, CDR2 FQNNGV. The CDR3 is made up of 11 amino acids. For the CDR3, the DNA is TGTGCCAGCAGCGATTCACCTGAGCAGTTCTTC. Protein product: CASSDSPEQFF.

The chain is built from TRBV5-4 and TRBJ1-1; D may be TRBD1 (5 bases). The CDR3 sequence is 16 residues long. Per germline, CDR1 SGHNT and CDR2 YYREEE (reference sequence). Trimming took off 1 base at V and 0 bases at J, with 13 bases between the two ends. The CDR3 sequence: CASSLLAGSMNTEAFF. The CDR3 DNA sequence: TGTGCCAGCAGCTTGTTGGCAGGGTCCATGAACACTGAAGCTTTCTTT.

The chain links TRBV27 to TRBJ2-1; the D gene is possibly TRBD1 (5 bases). Germline lookup yields CDR1 MNHEY and CDR2 SMNVEV (reference sequence). The CDR3 loop spans 16 amino acids. The ends were cut back, 0 bases at V and 7 bases at J, with 16 bases in the middle. CDR3 nucleotide sequence: TGTGCCAGCAGTTTATCAGGAAAGGGGCAACGAAATGAGCAGTTCTTC. Its translation: CASSLSGKGQRNEQFF.

The chain combines TRBV5-8 with TRBJ1-6; D unresolved. V lost 0 bases to trimming and J lost 10 bases, with 11 bases between them. Germline values: CDR1 SGHTS, CDR2 YDEGEE. The length of the CDR3 is 14 residues. The CDR3 region has the DNA TGTGCCAGCAGCTTGGGTCAGACCCCGTCACCCCTCCACTTT. This encodes CASSLGQTPSPLHF.

V gene TRBV7-2 combines with J gene TRBJ2-3; D is uncertain. Germline values: CDR1 SGHTA, CDR2 FQGNSA. V gave up 0 bases and J gave up 0 bases, with 22 bases separating them. This CDR3 spans 20 amino acids. CDR3 region: CASSLAVRRALPRSTDTQYF. CDR3 DNA sequence: TGTGCCAGCAGCTTAGCCGTTCGCCGGGCCCTACCACGGAGCACAGATACGCAGTATTTT. The full variable domain, its missing parts supplied by reference TRBV7-2 and TRBJ2-3, is GAGVSQSPSNKVTEKGKDVELRCDPISGHTALYWYRQSLGQGLEFLIYFQGNSAPDKSGLPSDRFSAERTGGSVSTLTIQRTQQEDSAVYLCASSLAVRRALPRSTDTQYFGPGTRLTVL.

This chain connects TRBV18 to TRBJ2-7; 13 bases are a match to TRBD2. The CDR3 is 15 amino acids. The germline gives CDR1 KGHSH, CDR2 LQKENI. V lost 6 bases to trimming and J lost 3 bases; unmatched junction nucleotides: 5. CDR3 sequence: CASSLTSGGNYEQYF. Written as DNA, the CDR3 is TGTGCCAGCTCCCTGACTAGCGGGGGGAACTACGAGCAGTACTTC.

The CDR3 reads CAWGRLAGVSDTQYF. CDR3 DNA sequence: TGTGCCTGGGGTAGACTAGCGGGGGTTTCAGATACGCAGTATTTT. The V gene is TRBV30, the J gene TRBJ2-3; 12 bases fit TRBD2. The CDR3 consists of 15 residues. The V and J ends lost 5 bases and 4 bases, in that order; junction bases with no gene match: 7. CDR1 GTSNPN and CDR2 SVGIG come from the germline V gene (reference sequence).

The V gene is TRBV7-3, the J gene TRBJ1-3, with D unclear. The V gene's germline CDR1 is SGHTA and CDR2 FQGTGA. This CDR3 comprises 17 residues. Trimming took 2 bases from V and 0 from J, leaving 14 bases between them. The CDR3 spells CASSLPSVLPSGNTIYF. The CDR3 DNA reads TGTGCCAGCAGCTTACCCTCCGTATTACCCTCTGGAAACACCATATATTTT.